The rows below give T cell receptor beta chains drawn from one sample of a study of OX40 agonist ivuxolimab in advanced cancers. Sequenced by immunoSEQ multiplex PCR; TCRdb stores in-frame clones only, minus some. This table has over 35,000 clones, just under 75% appearing once. The sample in question was CD4+ or CD8+ T cells sorted from blood, obtained in a trial of the OX40 agonist ivuxolimab. The receptor source for this set is an adult with an advanced solid tumor such as melanoma, head and neck, liver or kidney cancer. Both conserved end residues are part of each CDR3.

V gene	J gene	CDR3 protein
TRBV5-1	TRBJ1-1	CASGAGGHTEAFF
TRBV5-5	TRBJ1-2	CASSLTVLGGGYTF
TRBV5-6	TRBJ1-1	CASSLFGGAGIVSEAFF
TRBV6-6	TRBJ2-1	CASCETQRNEQFF
TRBV29-1	TRBJ1-5	CSVGWSDKGNQPQHF
TRBV11-2	TRBJ2-5	CASSPRGGSGKTQYF
TRBV2	TRBJ2-1	CASSEGYEQFF
TRBV19	TRBJ1-1	CASSRGQKAETEAFF
TRBV10-3	TRBJ2-5	CAISPSGGAKETQYF
TRBV2	TRBJ2-3	CASKDRGRWTDTQYF
TRBV2	TRBJ1-6	CASSQGYSYNSPLHF
TRBV2	TRBJ2-7	CASSEVSVGLYEQYF
TRBV19	TRBJ2-3	CASSIGPGQVLPYTQYF
TRBV4-2	TRBJ2-1	CASSPPYNEQFF
TRBV4-2	TRBJ2-5	CASSQVSGGQETQYF
TRBV6-1	TRBJ1-2	CASSERVTEHGYTF
TRBV9	TRBJ2-3	CASSVSSTDTQYF
TRBV19	TRBJ2-4	CASSILPGAKNIQYF
TRBV19	TRBJ1-1	CASTQGGFRRTEAFF
TRBV5-1	TRBJ2-7	CASSLGDSAYEQYF
TRBV28	TRBJ2-7	CASSRAYEQYF
TRBV5-1	TRBJ1-6	CASSLATNLNSPLHF
TRBV9	TRBJ2-5	CASSVDKWWLGSGGEETQYF
TRBV28	TRBJ1-5	CASSSDSNQPQHF
TRBV6-6	TRBJ1-2	CASSYATGTGYTF
TRBV27	TRBJ1-5	CARRTASNQPQHF
TRBV11-2	TRBJ2-5	CASSEYGRRETQYF
TRBV7-6	TRBJ2-3	CASSRTLGDTQYF
TRBV15	TRBJ1-4	CATSRDRGAEKLFF
TRBV6-5	TRBJ1-2	CASSGGLLMDGYTF
TRBV19	TRBJ2-1	CASSIGRIEQFF
TRBV19	TRBJ1-6	CASKRGSSPLHF
TRBV11-2	TRBJ1-2	CASSLAVIGYTF
TRBV27	TRBJ2-7	CASREHFRESYEQYF
TRBV2	TRBJ1-2	CASSFNTHYGYTF